A selection of T cell receptor beta chains follows, all from one sample in a study of PD-1 blockade in mismatch repair-deficient tumors. These receptors' antigens are unknown. The assay was immunoSEQ multiplex PCR, and TCRdb's table has in-frame clones only and misses some. The data contain more than 11,000 clones, about 85% of them singletons. The sequencing here drew on cells cultured in vitro, taken from a patient treated with pembrolizumab. Receptors were obtained from an adult with mismatch repair-deficient cancer. CDR3s include the opening cysteine and the closing phenylalanine or tryptophan. D genes are given only for firm matches. Clone size appears in some rows only: once, few, many, or a class for an expanded clone.

V	J	D	size	CDR3	DNA
TRBV19	TRBJ2-7	TRBD2	NA	CASSIFLAAAYEQYF	TGTGCCAGTAGTATTTTCCTAGCGGCAGCCTACGAGCAGTACTTC
TRBV5-1	TRBJ2-1	TRBD1	NA	CASSLGQGIWEQFF	TGCGCCAGCAGCTTGGGACAGGGCATCTGGGAGCAGTTCTTC
TRBV10-3	TRBJ2-1	TRBD2	NA	CAISESGRASYNEQFF	TGTGCCATCAGTGAGTCCGGGAGGGCCTCCTACAATGAGCAGTTCTTC
TRBV5-1	TRBJ1-1	NA	once	CASSEDGLNTEAFF	TGCGCCAGCAGCGAGGACGGATTGAACACTGAAGCTTTCTTT
TRBV6-5	TRBJ2-6	TRBD2	once	CASSYSGGAGANVLTF	TGTGCCAGCAGTTACTCGGGGGGGGCTGGGGCCAACGTCCTGACTTTC
TRBV7-9	TRBJ1-1	NA	NA	CASSQTRGGNTEAFF	TGTGCCAGCAGCCAAACTAGGGGAGGGAACACTGAAGCTTTCTTT
TRBV6-1	TRBJ1-1	TRBD1	once	CASSHTGTGNTEAFF	TGTGCCAGCAGTCACACCGGGACAGGGAACACTGAAGCTTTCTTT
TRBV28	TRBJ1-1	NA	NA	CASSEGDISEAFF	TGTGCCAGCAGCGAAGGAGATATTTCTGAAGCTTTCTTT
TRBV5-1	TRBJ2-3	TRBD2	NA	CASSGGTSGTDTQYF	TGCGCCAGCAGCGGTGGGACTAGCGGCACAGATACGCAGTATTTT
TRBV7-2	TRBJ2-7	NA	NA	CASSTTLAANYEQYF	TGTGCCAGCAGCACTACTCTCGCGGCTAACTACGAGCAGTACTTC
TRBV18	TRBJ2-7	NA	NA	CASSRGISYEQYF	TGTGCCAGCTCACGAGGGATTTCCTACGAGCAGTACTTC
TRBV27	TRBJ2-1	TRBD1	NA	CASTYRGRGNNEQFF	TGTGCCAGCACCTACAGGGGGCGGGGGAACAATGAGCAGTTCTTC
TRBV29-1	TRBJ2-5	TRBD2	NA	CSVLAGEETQYF	TGCAGCGTCCTAGCGGGAGAGGAGACCCAGTACTTC
TRBV15	TRBJ2-2	NA	NA	CATSRVGSSPNTGELFF	TGTGCCACCAGCAGAGTCGGGTCTAGCCCGAACACCGGGGAGCTGTTTTTT
TRBV9	TRBJ1-2	NA	NA	CASSARGEDYGYTF	TGTGCCAGCAGCGCTAGGGGAGAGGACTATGGCTACACCTTC
TRBV7-3	TRBJ2-5	TRBD2	once	CASSLGGIGETQYF	TGTGCCAGCAGCTTGGGGGGGATAGGAGAGACCCAGTACTTC
TRBV6-6	TRBJ1-5	NA	NA	CASSYRAENQPQHF	TGTGCCAGCAGTTACCGGGCGGAAAATCAGCCCCAGCATTTT
TRBV27	TRBJ2-1	NA	NA	CASSLGGRLDYNEQFF	TGTGCCAGCAGTTTAGGGGGGAGGCTAGACTACAATGAGCAGTTCTTC
TRBV7-2	TRBJ2-7	NA	NA	CASRFSTYEQYF	TGTGCCAGCAGGTTTAGCACCTACGAGCAGTACTTC